The 18 T cell receptor beta chains given below trace back to one sample, sequenced in a study of T cell changes during pregnancy in multiple sclerosis. Libraries were prepared by immunoSEQ multiplex PCR; TCRdb keeps only in-frame clonotypes and omits some of them. The sample lists about 100,000 clones; 90% to 95% were seen once. The specimen was peripheral blood, collected before pregnancy. These receptors all stem from a female donor with multiple sclerosis, enrolled in a pregnancy study.

The chain is built from TRBV5-1 and TRBJ2-2, with 12 bases aligning to TRBD2. The CDR3 length is 19 residues. Germline V gene sequence: CDR1 SGHRS, CDR2 YFSETQ. V trimming: 4 bases; J trimming: 1 base; junction bases outside the gene matches: 11. CDR3 in amino acids: CASSPSGTSGRLNTGELFF. The CDR3 DNA reads as TGCGCCAGCAGCCCCTCCGGGACTAGCGGGCGGCTGAACACCGGGGAGCTGTTTTTT.

The chain carries TRBV6-4 and TRBJ1-1; 7 nucleotides align to TRBD1. Germline CDR1 MRHNA, CDR2 SNTAGT. The CDR3 covers 14 residues. Trimming removed 3 bases from V and 2 bases from J; junction bases left unmatched: 3. CDR3 nucleotides: TGTGCCAGCAGTGATACAGGGGATAACACTGAAGCTTTCTTT. It encodes CASSDTGDNTEAFF.

The V and J genes are TRBV2 and TRBJ2-5; the D is unclear. V was cut by 6 bases and J by 2 bases, with 4 bases left in between. The CDR3 is made up of 11 amino acids. The germline gives CDR1 SNHLY, CDR2 FYNNEI. This CDR3 reads CASSPQETQYF. The DNA of the CDR3 is TGTGCCAGCAGCCCGCAAGAGACCCAGTACTTC.

The chain uses TRBV4-3 and TRBJ2-7; a weak D match, TRBD1 (6 bases). Germline V lookup: CDR1 LGHNA, CDR2 YSLEER. The CDR3 spans 15 residues. Deletions cut 0 bases from V and 4 bases from J, with 13 bases between. CDR3 in DNA: TGCGCCAGCAGCCAAGATCTAACAGGGACGTACGAGCAGTACTTC. Translating gives CASSQDLTGTYEQYF.

In DNA, the CDR3 is TGTGCCAGTAGTAGATGGCGGGGCTTGAACACTGAAGCTTTCTTT. Its protein is CASSRWRGLNTEAFF. This chain links TRBV19 with TRBJ1-1, with a tentative D call TRBD1 (5 bases). The CDR3 runs 15 residues. From germline, CDR1 is LNHDA and CDR2 SQIVND (reference sequence). With 4 bases removed from V and 0 bases from J, the gap between germline ends came to 12 bases.

The CDR3 nucleotides are TGTGCCAGCAGCGGAGGGACTAGCGGGCATTACGAGCAGTACTTC. This encodes CASSGGTSGHYEQYF. The gene calls are TRBV9 and TRBJ2-7; TRBD2 aligns across 12 bases. The germline V gene encodes CDR1 SGDLS and CDR2 YYNGEE. V lost 3 bases and J lost 4; bases outside the gene matches: 5. This CDR3 spans 15 amino acids.

The chain carries TRBV12-5 and TRBJ2-7, with 9 bases matching TRBD1. V dropped 4 bases and J dropped 3; count of bases not matched to a gene: 7. The length of the CDR3 is 15 residues. Per germline, CDR1 LGHNT and CDR2 FRNRAP. The chain's CDR3 is CASGSAGTGRYEQYF. The CDR3 DNA follows: TGTGCTAGTGGTTCTGCCGGGACAGGGCGCTACGAGCAGTACTTC.

This clone appeared a single time. V and J are TRBV5-1 and TRBJ1-2; 9 bases are a match to TRBD1. Trimming cost V 0 bases and J 6 bases; bases outside gene matches: 0. The CDR3 has 13 residues. From germline, CDR1 is SGHRS and CDR2 YFSETQ. CDR3 nucleotide sequence: TGCGCCAGCAGCTTGGGGACAGGGGATGGCTACACCTTC. It translates to CASSLGTGDGYTF. The full variable domain, in which reference TRBV5-1 and TRBJ1-2 provide the parts outside the CDR3, is KAGVTQTPRYLIKTRGQQVTLSCSPISGHRSVSWYQQTPGQGLQFLFEYFSETQRNKGNFPGRFSGRQFSNSRSEMNVSTLELGDSALYLCASSLGTGDGYTFGSGTRLTVV.

The V gene is TRBV4-3, the J gene TRBJ2-4; the D gene is possibly TRBD1 (5 bases). The CDR3 has 13 amino acids. The germline CDR1 and CDR2 sequences are LGHNA and YSLEER. V lost 0 bases to trimming and J lost 16 bases, with 16 bases between them. The CDR3 region has the DNA TGCGCCAGCAGCCAAGATCTCCGGCAGGGCGTTTACTTC. Its translation: CASSQDLRQGVYF.

This chain uses TRBV6-5 with TRBJ2-7; unclear D gene. Germline CDR1 reads MNHEY; CDR2 reads SVGAGI. Trimming cost V 0 bases and J 3 bases, with 6 bases left between them. CDR3 length: 13 amino acids. Here the CDR3 reads CASSYSRGYEQYF. The CDR3 DNA is TGTGCCAGCAGTTACTCGAGAGGCTACGAGCAGTACTTC.

The rearrangement uses TRBV5-6 and TRBJ1-1; D ambiguous. V lost 6 bases and J 7 bases, leaving 10 bases between the germline ends. Germline CDR1 and CDR2: SGHDT and YYEEEE. This CDR3 spans 11 amino acids. For the CDR3, the DNA is TGTGCCAGCACCTCCAACTATGAAGCTTTCTTT. This translates into CASTSNYEAFF.

The chain couples TRBV4-2 to TRBJ1-2; 8 nucleotides line up with TRBD1. The CDR3 totals 16 residues. The V segment lost 0 bases and the J segment 6 bases; nucleotides outside the gene matches: 9. The germline V gene encodes CDR1 LGHNA and CDR2 YNFKEQ. In nucleotides, the CDR3 is TGTGCCAGCAGCCAAGATCGCGGCGGGACAGGAAATGGCTACACCTTC. Residues: CASSQDRGGTGNGYTF.

V and J are TRBV13 and TRBJ2-7; 7 bases map to TRBD1. This CDR3 is 13 amino acids long. Germline lookup yields CDR1 PRHDT and CDR2 FYEKMQ (reference sequence). V was clipped by 8 bases and J by 3 bases; unmatched bases: 7. The CDR3 is CASRDSTFYEQYF. CDR3 nucleotide sequence: TGTGCCAGCCGGGACAGCACTTTCTACGAGCAGTACTTC.

The chain employs TRBV5-1 and TRBJ2-7, with D tentatively TRBD2 (5 bases). The germline V gene has CDR1 SGHRS and CDR2 YFSETQ. Deletions cut 0 bases from V and 6 bases from J, with 7 bases between. This CDR3 has 12 residues. The CDR3 nucleotides are TGCGCCAGCAGCTTGGGACTACGCGAGCAGTACTTC. It specifies CASSLGLREQYF.

The V and J genes are TRBV27 and TRBJ2-7; D is unresolved. Germline CDR1 MNHEY, CDR2 SMNVEV (reference sequence). V was pared by 3 bases and J by 5 bases, with 11 bases between. The CDR3 sequence is 13 residues long. Written as DNA, the CDR3 is TGTGCCAGCAGTTTGGCGGCGAACCACGAGCAGTACTTC. Translating gives CASSLAANHEQYF.

This clone has only one observation. The rearrangement uses TRBV27 and TRBJ2-2; 9 bases line up with TRBD1. This CDR3 comprises 15 residues. V lost 6 bases to trimming and J lost 4 bases; unmatched junction nucleotides: 6. Germline loops: CDR1 MNHEY, CDR2 SMNVEV (reference sequence). In nucleotides, the CDR3 is TGTGCCAGCAGCTACCGGGACAGGGCCACCGGGGAGCTGTTTTTT. Amino acid sequence: CASSYRDRATGELFF.

The chain carries TRBV7-2 and TRBJ2-7; D may be TRBD1 (5 bases). This CDR3 region has 13 residues. With 4 bases removed from V and 0 bases from J, the gap between germline ends came to 7 bases. The germline V gene encodes CDR1 SGHTA and CDR2 FQGNSA. CDR3 sequence reads: CASSWTNSYEQYF. The CDR3 DNA reads TGTGCCAGCAGCTGGACAAACTCCTACGAGCAGTACTTC.

The chain uses TRBV7-2 and TRBJ2-7; 7 positions agree with TRBD2. CDR1 SGHTA and CDR2 FQGNSA come from the germline V gene. V shed 3 bases and J 4 bases; nucleotides not matched to a gene: 6. The CDR3 totals 14 residues. Written as DNA, the CDR3 is TGTGCCAGCAGCTTTTCTAGCGGAGGGTACGAGCAGTACTTC. It encodes CASSFSSGGYEQYF.